These 17 T cell receptor beta chains came from one sample sequenced in a study of control samples from healthy donors and cancer patients (dated by TCRdb to 2019 to 2021). Library prep was done by the immunoSEQ multiplex PCR assay. TCRdb stores this immuneACCESS table with in-frame sequences only. Part of the clones is absent; in the studies checked, under half of the shortfall reflects unresolved V genes, and no reason is known for the rest. In all, the sample holds about 86,000 clones, and roughly nine tenths of those were seen once. The top ten constitute 9.5% to 10% of the sample. Sequencing was done on a sample of PBMCs. The source is a woman in her forties or fifties with colorectal cancer.

The chain joins TRBV3-1 (or the pseudogene TRBV3-2) to TRBJ2-5; D is possibly TRBD2 (6 bases). Trimming left V 0 bases short and J 5 bases short, with 13 bases between. CDR1 LGHDT and CDR2 YNNKEL come from the germline V gene (reference sequence). The CDR3 runs 15 residues. The CDR3 region has the DNA TGTGCCAGCAGCCAAGATCGGAGGGGATGGGAGACCCAGTACTTC. It codes for CASSQDRRGWETQYF.

This clone was recorded only once. The chain is built from TRBV7-3 and TRBJ2-3; possibly TRBD1 for D (5 bases). Germline lookup yields CDR1 SGHTA and CDR2 FQGTGA. CDR3 length: 16 residues. Trimming removed 1 base at V and 2 bases at J, with 13 bases between. CDR3 residues: CASSLRGRADTDTQYF. In DNA, the CDR3 is TGTGCCAGCAGCTTAAGGGGCAGGGCGGACACAGATACGCAGTATTTT.

V and J are TRBV2 and TRBJ2-5; D unclear. The CDR3 spans 11 residues. Per the germline V gene, CDR1 is SNHLY and CDR2 is FYNNEI. V lost 6 bases to trimming and J lost 5 bases, with 7 bases between them. The CDR3 spells CASRVVETQYF. Written as DNA, the CDR3 is TGTGCCAGCAGGGTGGTGGAGACCCAGTACTTC.

This clone has ten or more counts. V gene TRBV6-4 combines with J gene TRBJ1-6, with D uncertain. The V end was cut by 2 bases, the J end by 5 bases, with 4 bases between. Per the germline V gene, CDR1 is MRHNA and CDR2 is SNTAGT. The CDR3 extends over 13 amino acids. DNA for the CDR3: TGTGCCAGCAGTGACGGGGATAATTCACCCCTCCACTTT. Protein: CASSDGDNSPLHF.

This rearrangement joins TRBV19 to TRBJ2-4; 7 nucleotides match TRBD2. This CDR3 is 14 amino acids long. Germline values: CDR1 LNHDA, CDR2 SQIVND (reference sequence). V lost 5 bases, J lost 9 bases, and 10 bases stayed unmatched. CDR3 residues: CASSQKGGTTIQYF. Written as DNA, the CDR3 is TGTGCCAGTAGTCAAAAGGGAGGGACTACCATTCAGTACTTC.

The genes are TRBV7-2 and TRBJ1-2; the match to TRBD1 covers 12 bases. The CDR3 length is 15 residues. The germline CDR1 and CDR2 sequences are SGHTA and FQGNSA. With V trimmed by 1 base and J by 7 bases, 4 bases remained unmatched. Here the CDR3 reads CASSLGGQGALGYTF. Written as DNA, the CDR3 is TGTGCCAGCAGCTTAGGGGGACAGGGGGCTCTTGGCTACACCTTC. Based on the CDR3 plus reference TRBV7-2 and TRBJ1-2, the full variable domain is GAGVSQSPSNKVTEKGKDVELRCDPISGHTALYWYRQSLGQGLEFLIYFQGNSAPDKSGLPSDRFSAERTGGSVSTLTIQRTQQEDSAVYLCASSLGGQGALGYTFGSGTRLTVV.

This chain connects TRBV19 to TRBJ2-3; 7 nucleotides align to TRBD1. Losses at the gene ends were 2 bases for V and 0 bases for J; bases not matched to a gene: 2. The CDR3 is 15 residues long. Per germline, CDR1 LNHDA and CDR2 SQIVND (reference sequence). DNA of the CDR3: TGTGCCAGTAGTATAATGGGACAGAGCACAGATACGCAGTATTTT. Its protein product is CASSIMGQSTDTQYF.

This rearrangement joins TRBV7-2 to TRBJ2-3; 7 bases align to TRBD2. Germline V CDR1 and CDR2: SGHTA, FQGNSA. V lost 2 bases and J lost 1; bases outside the gene matches: 0. There are 14 residues in the CDR3. CDR3 nucleotides: TGTGCCAGCAGCTTACGGGGGGGCACAGATACGCAGTATTTT. Translation gives CASSLRGGTDTQYF.

The chain couples TRBV6-5 to TRBJ2-3; 11 nucleotides line up with TRBD2. The CDR3 is 14 amino acids. The ends lost 6 bases at V and 1 base at J; junction bases unmatched: 0. The germline V gene encodes CDR1 MNHEY and CDR2 SVGAGI. CDR3 coding DNA: TGTGCCAGCAGGACTAGCGGGGGCACAGATACGCAGTATTTT. Protein: CASRTSGGTDTQYF.

The V and J genes are TRBV7-3 and TRBJ2-5; D possibly corresponds to TRBD2 (5 bases). Germline CDR1 and CDR2: SGHTA and FQGTGA. The CDR3 loop spans 15 amino acids. The V gene lost 1 base and the J gene lost 1 base, with 10 bases spanning the gap. Written as DNA, the CDR3 is TGTGCCAGCAGCTTAATCTCGGGGTCCCAAGAGACCCAGTACTTC. Protein: CASSLISGSQETQYF.

This clone came up once. The chain combines TRBV19 with TRBJ1-5; D is unclear. V gave up 7 bases and J gave up 7 bases, with 14 bases separating them. This CDR3 has 13 residues. CDR1 is LNHDA, CDR2 SQIVND, per germline (reference sequence). CDR3 in amino acids: CASTLREGQPQHF. The CDR3 DNA sequence: TGTGCCAGTACCCTGAGGGAAGGGCAGCCCCAGCATTTT.

This chain links TRBV10-2 with TRBJ2-3, with D hard to call. V was trimmed by 5 bases and J by 1 base, leaving 7 bases between them. The germline gives CDR1 WSHSY, CDR2 SAAADI. This CDR3 has 13 amino acids. The CDR3 sequence: CASSIARTDTQYF. The DNA of the CDR3 is TGCGCCAGCAGTATAGCCCGCACAGATACGCAGTATTTT.

The chain recombines TRBV19 with TRBJ2-3; D is uncertain. V was cut by 4 bases and J by 2 bases, with 10 bases left in between. This CDR3 comprises 14 residues. Germline values: CDR1 LNHDA, CDR2 SQIVND (reference sequence). Written as DNA, the CDR3 is TGTGCCAGTAGTAGTATGAGACTCACAGATACGCAGTATTTT. Protein product: CASSSMRLTDTQYF.

The genes are TRBV10-2 and TRBJ2-5, with 8 bases that match TRBD2. The V and J ends lost 6 bases and 7 bases, in that order; junction bases with no gene match: 7. This CDR3 comprises 13 residues. CDR1 is WSHSY and CDR2 is SAAADI in the germline V gene. The DNA of the CDR3 is TGCGCCAGCAGCGGGACGGGACTAGGGACCCAGTACTTC. This sequence encodes CASSGTGLGTQYF.

This rearrangement joins TRBV2 to TRBJ1-2; 9 positions match TRBD1. Germline CDR1 reads SNHLY; CDR2 reads FYNNEI. After removal of 6 bases from V and 6 bases from J, the junction contained 5 bases not matched to a gene. The CDR3 is 13 amino acids. The DNA of the CDR3 is TGTGCCAGCAGCGAAACAGGGGGCCATGGCTACACCTTC. It codes for CASSETGGHGYTF.

This chain joins TRBV23-1 and TRBJ2-7, with 9 bases fitting TRBD1. TRBV23-1 is an ORF, with its function uncertain. CDR3 length: 17 residues. V gave up 2 bases and J gave up 0 bases; unmatched junction bases: 8. CDR3 nucleotides: TGCGCCAGCAGTCAAGTCGAGCCGGGACAGGGCTCCTACGAGCAGTACGTC. Translated: CASSQVEPGQGSYEQYV.

This chain links TRBV6-6 with TRBJ1-4; tentative D call: TRBD1 (6 bases). Per the germline V gene, CDR1 is MNHNY and CDR2 is SVGAGI (reference sequence). This CDR3 is 14 amino acids long. Trimming took off 5 bases at V and 8 bases at J, with 15 bases between the two ends. CDR3 sequence (DNA): TGTGCCAGCAGTAACCAGGGGTTGGTCGAAAAACTGTTTTTT. Protein: CASSNQGLVEKLFF.